The 25 T cell receptor beta chains below come from one sample, sequenced in a study of blood T cell repertoires in COVID-19. Clones were sequenced by immunoSEQ multiplex PCR, and TCRdb holds only the in-frame ones, with some missing. The repertoire holds about 410,000 clones, with about nine tenths as singletons. Sequencing used peripheral blood. These receptors were obtained from a woman between 40 and 50 years old with COVID-19, enrolled during active disease.

The genes are TRBV6-5 and TRBJ2-5, with TRBD2 matching over 7 bases. The CDR3 length is 15 residues. V shed 6 bases, J shed 1 base, and the junction held 8 bases outside the gene matches. Germline assignment: CDR1 MNHEY and CDR2 SVGAGI. This CDR3 is CASRVARGTQETQYF. CDR3 nucleotide sequence: TGTGCCAGCAGGGTCGCGCGGGGGACCCAAGAGACCCAGTACTTC.

The rearrangement joins TRBV12-3 or TRBV12-4 to TRBJ1-3; D is unclear. The CDR3 extends over 13 amino acids. Trimming stripped 6 bases from V and 2 bases from J, with 8 bases between. CDR3 coding DNA: TGTGCCAGCAGGAGGGTGACTGGAAACACCATATATTTT. This gives the protein CASRRVTGNTIYF.

This clone was detected a few times. V usage is TRBV12-3 or TRBV12-4 and J usage is TRBJ1-2; D gene unclear. This CDR3 spans 13 amino acids. The V gene lost 5 bases and the J gene lost 4 bases, with 11 bases spanning the gap. The CDR3 protein is CASSAARLYGYTF. The CDR3 nucleotides are TGTGCCAGCAGTGCCGCCCGACTCTATGGCTACACCTTC.

The gene calls are TRBV19 and TRBJ1-5; a possible D gene is TRBD1 (5 bases). V was cut by 9 bases and J by 5 bases, with 17 bases left in between. The germline V gene has CDR1 LNHDA and CDR2 SQIVND (reference sequence). The CDR3 totals 14 residues. CDR3 bases: TGTGCCAGCAGGGCGGTAACCCTCGATCAGCCCCAGCATTTT. Translating gives CASRAVTLDQPQHF.

This sequence joins TRBV30 and TRBJ1-2, with TRBD1 matching 7 bases. The V and J ends lost 2 bases and 14 bases, in that order; junction bases with no gene match: 8. The CDR3 extends over 11 amino acids. The germline V gene encodes CDR1 GTSNPN and CDR2 SVGIG (reference sequence). The CDR3 is CAWSTGVTMTF. In nucleotides, the CDR3 is TGTGCCTGGAGTACAGGGGTCACAATGACCTTC.

This clone was observed a handful of times. The rearrangement links TRBV29-1 to TRBJ1-2, with D tentatively TRBD1 (5 bases). This CDR3 comprises 15 residues. Trimming removed 2 bases from V and 6 bases from J, with 19 bases in between. The germline V gene has CDR1 SQVTM and CDR2 ANQGSEA. This chain's CDR3 is CSVEPRSGDYNGYTF. In nucleotides, the CDR3 is TGCAGCGTTGAACCTCGCTCGGGGGATTACAATGGCTACACCTTC.

As to this clone: Other nucleotide sequences in the sample specify the same CDR3. The rearrangement uses TRBV3-1 (or the pseudogene TRBV3-2) and TRBJ1-3; D not resolved. V was cut by 3 bases and J by 4 bases, with 10 bases left in between. This CDR3 has 14 residues. CDR1 is LGHDT and CDR2 is YNNKEL in the germline V gene (reference sequence). CDR3 protein: CASSQRSSGNTIYF. The CDR3 coding sequence is TGTGCCAGCAGCCAGAGGAGTTCGGGAAACACCATATATTTT.

The rearrangement joins TRBV7-2 to TRBJ2-7; 7 bases fit TRBD1. The CDR3 has 14 residues. Germline CDR1 and CDR2: SGHTA and FQGNSA. V lost 4 bases and J lost 4; bases outside the gene matches: 7. CDR3 residues: CASSSEGASYEQYF. CDR3 sequence (DNA): TGTGCCAGCAGCTCCGAGGGGGCCTCGTACGAGCAGTACTTC.

This sequence joins TRBV19 and TRBJ1-1; D is ambiguous. Trimming left V 1 base short and J 4 bases short, with 13 bases between. Germline V gene sequence: CDR1 LNHDA, CDR2 SQIVND (reference sequence). The CDR3 extends over 15 amino acids. The CDR3 bases are TGTGCCAGTAGTATAGGCGGCAGCCTGGGCACTGAAGCTTTCTTT. Protein product: CASSIGGSLGTEAFF.

The rearrangement joins TRBV30 to TRBJ2-7; D may be TRBD1 (6 bases). Germline lookup yields CDR1 GTSNPN and CDR2 SVGIG (reference sequence). The CDR3 is made up of 11 amino acids. With 5 bases removed from V and 1 base from J, the gap between germline ends came to 6 bases. Here the CDR3 DNA reads TGTGCCTGGGGACAGTCCTACGAGCAGTACTTC. Translated: CAWGQSYEQYF.

The V and J genes are TRBV5-1 and TRBJ1-4, with 9 bases fitting TRBD1. Germline V gene lookup returns CDR1 SGHRS and CDR2 YFSETQ. The V gene end was trimmed by 2 bases and the J gene end by 8 bases; junction bases not matched to a gene: 13. The CDR3 runs to 17 residues. CDR3 region: CASSFLTPGQGGEKLFF. CDR3 coding DNA: TGCGCCAGCAGCTTTCTAACGCCGGGACAGGGAGGGGAAAAACTGTTTTTT.

The chain couples TRBV6-5 to TRBJ1-2, with 7 positions matching TRBD1. CDR3 length: 14 residues. The junction had 6 bases not matched to a gene; V was cut back by 5 bases and J by 3 bases. The germline V gene has CDR1 MNHEY and CDR2 SVGAGI. CDR3: CASSPTGMDYGYTF. CDR3 DNA sequence: TGTGCCAGCAGTCCGACAGGGATGGACTATGGCTACACCTTC.

CDR3 loop: CASSPTGRRSAEQYF. For the CDR3, the DNA is TGTGCCAGCAGCCCGACAGGGCGAAGGAGCGCCGAGCAGTACTTC. The V gene is TRBV5-4, the J gene TRBJ2-7; 7 positions agree with TRBD1. The CDR3 has 15 residues. V lost 4 bases and J lost 6; bases outside the gene matches: 13. CDR1 is SGHNT, CDR2 YYREEE, per germline (reference sequence).

This chain links TRBV30 with TRBJ2-7; D possibly corresponds to TRBD1 (6 bases). The CDR3 consists of 15 residues. Trimming left V 4 bases short and J 3 bases short, with 19 bases between. Germline values: CDR1 GTSNPN, CDR2 SVGIG (reference sequence). This chain's CDR3 is CAWTPIRGFNYEQYF. CDR3 nucleotide sequence: TGTGCCTGGACGCCCATCAGGGGCTTCAACTACGAGCAGTACTTC.

The V call is TRBV30, the J call TRBJ1-5, with D possibly TRBD1 on 6 matching bases. Germline lookup yields CDR1 GTSNPN and CDR2 SVGIG (reference sequence). The germline V and J ends were trimmed by 3 bases and 0 bases, with 12 bases remaining between them. The CDR3 runs to 15 residues. The chain's CDR3 is CAWSADSNSNQPQHF. The DNA of the CDR3 is TGTGCCTGGAGCGCGGACAGTAATAGCAATCAGCCCCAGCATTTT. Full variable domain (remainder filled in from reference TRBV30 and TRBJ1-5): SQTIHQWPATLVQPVGSPLSLECTVEGTSNPNLYWYRQAAGRGLQLLFYSVGIGQISSEVPQNLSASRPQDRQFILSSKKLLLSDSGFYLCAWSADSNSNQPQHFGDGTRLSIL.

The gene calls are TRBV6-5 and TRBJ2-5; 10 bases align to TRBD1. The CDR3 sequence is 14 residues long. V shed 5 bases, J shed 5 bases, and the junction held 5 bases outside the gene matches. CDR1 and CDR2 (germline): MNHEY, SVGAGI. DNA for the CDR3: TGTGCCAGCAGTAGACAGGGGGCGAGGGAGACCCAGTACTTC. Amino acid sequence: CASSRQGARETQYF.

In DNA form, the CDR3 reads TGTGCCAGCAGCTTGGCCCCCCGGGACGAGCAGTACTTC. Protein sequence: CASSLAPRDEQYF. V gene TRBV7-9 combines with J gene TRBJ2-7, with D unresolved. From germline, CDR1 is SEHNR and CDR2 FQNEAQ (reference sequence). This CDR3 contains 13 residues. V dropped 3 bases and J dropped 5 bases, with 11 bases sitting between them.

The chain couples TRBV30 to TRBJ1-6; 7 positions agree with TRBD1. Germline values: CDR1 GTSNPN, CDR2 SVGIG (reference sequence). V gave up 4 bases and J gave up 3 bases; unmatched junction bases: 3. This CDR3 has 14 amino acids. CDR3 bases: TGTGCCTGGAACCGGGACAGCTATAATTCACCCCTCCACTTT. Amino acid sequence: CAWNRDSYNSPLHF.

This chain uses TRBV27 with TRBJ1-5; D possibly corresponds to TRBD1 (5 bases). CDR3 length: 14 residues. V lost 5 bases and J 11 bases, leaving 19 bases between the germline ends. Germline V lookup: CDR1 MNHEY, CDR2 SMNVEV (reference sequence). The CDR3 protein is CASSGLGQGRAQHF. In DNA, the CDR3 is TGTGCCAGCAGTGGGTTGGGGCAGGGCAGAGCCCAGCATTTT.

The chain links TRBV14 to TRBJ1-1, with a tentative D call TRBD1 (6 bases). V lost 1 base and J 5 bases, leaving 14 bases between the germline ends. The CDR3 is 15 amino acids. CDR1 and CDR2 (germline): SGHDN, FVKESK. CDR3 DNA: TGTGCCAGCAGCCAAGGAGGGGGTTCGCGGACTGAAGCTTTCTTT. Translation gives CASSQGGGSRTEAFF.

This clone was observed a few times. The V gene is TRBV6-5, the J gene TRBJ1-2; 8 nucleotides agree with TRBD1. The CDR3 is 15 amino acids. Germline V CDR1 and CDR2: MNHEY, SVGAGI. With 4 bases clipped from V and 8 bases from J, the junction kept 12 bases outside the gene matches. Here the CDR3 DNA reads TGTGCCAGCAGTTCTACTTTCACAGGGGGTTGGGGCTACACCTTC. Translation gives CASSSTFTGGWGYTF.

The chain joins TRBV6-2 or TRBV6-3 to TRBJ2-1; no definite D call. The CDR3 length is 15 residues. The germline V gene encodes CDR1 MNHEY and CDR2 SVGEGT. V lost 2 bases, J lost 6 bases, and 14 bases lay in between. CDR3 nucleotide sequence: TGTGCCAGCAGTTACCGGGTCCCTTCTGGCAATGAGCAGTTCTTC. Its translation: CASSYRVPSGNEQFF.

The chain uses TRBV6-5 and TRBJ1-1; maybe TRBD1 (6 bases). Germline V CDR1 and CDR2: MNHEY, SVGAGI. This CDR3 has 15 amino acids. V shed 5 bases and J shed 1 base, with 14 bases lying between them. CDR3 sequence reads: CASSITGMSNTEAFF. CDR3 bases: TGTGCCAGCAGTATTACAGGGATGTCGAACACTGAAGCTTTCTTT.

This chain uses TRBV6-1 with TRBJ1-1; D gene ambiguous. Per the germline V gene, CDR1 is MNHNS and CDR2 is SASEGT. This CDR3 region has 15 residues. V shed 2 bases and J shed 1 base, with 11 bases lying between them. The CDR3 DNA reads TGTGCCAGCAGTGAAATACTGGGAGCGAACACTGAAGCTTTCTTT. Its protein is CASSEILGANTEAFF.

This chain joins TRBV19 and TRBJ1-2; tentatively, D is TRBD1 (5 bases). This CDR3 has 13 residues. Looked up from germline, CDR1 is LNHDA and CDR2 is SQIVND (reference sequence). Trimming stripped 7 bases from V and 3 bases from J, with 12 bases between. The CDR3 DNA sequence: TGTGCCAGTAATCGTGGAGGGGACTATGGCTACACCTTC. It yields the protein CASNRGGDYGYTF.